The present entry profiles one T cell receptor (beta chain) with its context. This entry comes from a study of T cell repertoires in cytomegalovirus infection. At the level of the study: Indications came from public TCR beta signatures; they pointed to CMV infection and to a matching HLA type.

Per the germline V gene, CDR1 is LGHNA and CDR2 is YSLEER. The CDR3 is 15 residues long. Trimming left V 1 base short and J 3 bases short, with 13 bases between. One entry per CDR3 protein results from TCRdb running MiXCR on the reads. The sample includes fewer than 550,000 distinct CDR3 sequences, around 27% seen only once; the top ten take under 15%. This TCR derives from a human donor in good health (CMV status not recorded). Some clones in this sample may be carry-over from other donors' samples. Input material: PBMCs. The rearrangement joins TRBV4-3 to TRBJ2-7, with D possibly being TRBD2 (6 bases). Here the CDR3 DNA reads TGCGCCAGCAGCCAAGGCGCTAGCGTGGACTACGAGCAGTACTTC. Its protein is CASSQGASVDYEQYF.